The 3 T cell receptor beta chains given below trace back to one sample, sequenced in a study of molecular identifiers for immune sequencing clone quantification. TCRdb reprocessed the PCR reads via MiXCR and lists one record per CDR3 protein. The table records more than 450,000 distinct CDR3 sequences, about 25% of them present only once. What was sequenced was naive CD8+ T cells from blood, with Jurkat cell RNA spiked in. As to subset: FACS-sorted CD8+CD4-CCR7+CD45RA+ naive T cells. The receptors originated from a human donor in good health. Some libraries in this study had Jurkat cell RNA spiked in.

This chain links TRBV2 with TRBJ2-5, with a weak D call TRBD1 (7 bases). Germline assignment: CDR1 SNHLY and CDR2 FYNNEI. There are 14 residues in the CDR3. Trimming shortened V by 7 bases and J by 7 bases, and 19 bases separated the two germline ends. Written as DNA, the CDR3 is TGTGCCAGCAATCGCGGGACAGCATTTGGGACCCAGTACTTC. It specifies CASNRGTAFGTQYF.

A note on this clonotype: One end of the junction is discordant with germline, which a read error may explain. This sequence joins TRBV4-3 and TRBJ1-1, with D perhaps TRBD1 (6 bases). Germline loops: CDR1 LGHNA, CDR2 YSLEER. This CDR3 has 15 amino acids. In DNA form, the CDR3 reads TGCGCCAGCAGCCAAGATTGGAGGGGGAACGCTGAAGCTTTCTTT. It yields the protein CASSQDWRGNAEAFF.

The chain joins TRBV28 to TRBJ1-5; weak D call: TRBD1 (6 bases). The germline V gene encodes CDR1 MDHEN and CDR2 SYDVKM. The CDR3 is 16 amino acids. Trimming took off 1 base at V and 3 bases at J, with 13 bases between the two ends. The CDR3 DNA follows: TGTGCCAGCAGTTTATTTCGGGGGGCTATCAATCAGCCCCAGCATTTT. Its protein product is CASSLFRGAINQPQHF.